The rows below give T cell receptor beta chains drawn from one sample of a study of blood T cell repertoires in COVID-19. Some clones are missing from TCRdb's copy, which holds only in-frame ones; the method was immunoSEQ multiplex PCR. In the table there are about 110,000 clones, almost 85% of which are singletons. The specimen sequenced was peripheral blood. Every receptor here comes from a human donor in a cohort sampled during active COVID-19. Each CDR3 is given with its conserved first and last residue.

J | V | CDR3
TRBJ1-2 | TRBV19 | CASSLGQGDYGYTF
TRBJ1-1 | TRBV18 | CASSPQGTGTYTEAFF
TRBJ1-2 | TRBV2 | CASSARVINYGYTF
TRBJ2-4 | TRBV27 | CASSPKDPGQGNIQYF
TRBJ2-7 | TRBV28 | CASISGSSLAYEQYF
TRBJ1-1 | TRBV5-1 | CASSLIPRQGEAFF
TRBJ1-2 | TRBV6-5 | CASSYSWDRDYGYTF
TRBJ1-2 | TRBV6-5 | CASSSLNYGYTF
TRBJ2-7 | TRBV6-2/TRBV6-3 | CASSYGTDSLF
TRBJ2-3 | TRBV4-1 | CASSQEAGGPTDTQYF
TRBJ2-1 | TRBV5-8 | CASSLARSTEQFF
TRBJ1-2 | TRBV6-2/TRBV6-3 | CASSSPSGQGSVSGYTF
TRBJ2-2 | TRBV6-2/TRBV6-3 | CASSKGQPFTGELFF
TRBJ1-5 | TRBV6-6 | CASRDRDRGQPQHF
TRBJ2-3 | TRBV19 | CAASPSGGTDTQYF
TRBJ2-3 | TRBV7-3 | CASSLIGFGASGRAGTDTQYF
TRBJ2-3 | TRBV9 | CASSAIGTFTDTQYF
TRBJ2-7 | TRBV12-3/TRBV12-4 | CASSLAIAEQYF
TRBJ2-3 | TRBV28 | CASSLSPGLGASTDTQYF
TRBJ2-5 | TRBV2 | CASKPGSGGYETQYF
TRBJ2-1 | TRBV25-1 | CASGLAGTYNEQFF
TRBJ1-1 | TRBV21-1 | CASSKGEVASGAFF
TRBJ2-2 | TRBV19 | CASSTGQGLRTGELFF
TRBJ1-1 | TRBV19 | CASTPPGRAEAFF
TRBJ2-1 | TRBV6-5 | CASSSRGHGDYNEQFF
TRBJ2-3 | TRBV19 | CASSTPGLARTQYF
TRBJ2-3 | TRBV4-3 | CASSQEWRLAGVDTQYF
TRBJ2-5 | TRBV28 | CASSLSGGPGETQYF
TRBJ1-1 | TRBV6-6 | CASSYDRNEAFF
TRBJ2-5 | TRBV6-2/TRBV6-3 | CASSYWTGSGETQYF
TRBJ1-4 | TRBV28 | CASRDGQGGNEKLFF
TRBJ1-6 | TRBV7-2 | CASSPGTGSGSPLHF
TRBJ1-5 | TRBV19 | CASSIPGYSNQPQHF
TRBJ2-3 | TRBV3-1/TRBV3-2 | CASSQEAPFEVDTQYF
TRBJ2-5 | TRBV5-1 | CASSLAGTSGTETQYF
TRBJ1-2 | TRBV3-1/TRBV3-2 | CASSDRDVVYGYTF
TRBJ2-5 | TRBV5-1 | CASSLGQGGAWMTQYF
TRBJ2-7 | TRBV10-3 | CAISRDVGAYEQYF
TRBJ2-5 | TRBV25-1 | CASSEYRGGRETQYF
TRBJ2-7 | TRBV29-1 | CSVTSGRSPYEQYF
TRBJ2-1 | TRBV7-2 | CASSLALGRPQFF
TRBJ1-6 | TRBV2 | CASRLSTVENSPLHF
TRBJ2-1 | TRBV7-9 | CASSSGLAGVTNEQFF
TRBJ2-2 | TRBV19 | CASSSWRADTGELFF
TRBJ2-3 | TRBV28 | CASRQIAGTDTQYF
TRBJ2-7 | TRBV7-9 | CASGPGQGSWEQYF
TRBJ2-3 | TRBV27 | CASRRETSTDTQYF
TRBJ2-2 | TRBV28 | CASSNRQGKSSGNTGELFF
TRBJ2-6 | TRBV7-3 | CASGQARSGANVLTF
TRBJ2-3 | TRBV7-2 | CASSIQSTDTQYF